These 28 T cell receptor beta chains share one sample of origin, sequenced in a study of neurological immune-mediated disorders. TCRdb re-called the 5' RACE reads through MiXCR, storing one row per CDR3 protein. The sample comprises tens of thousands of distinct CDR3 sequences, 10% of which are singletons, and roughly 2% rests with the top ten. Sequencing input: PBMCs. These receptors were taken from a man in his forties in good health.

This clonotype was seen ten or more times. The chain uses TRBV28 and TRBJ1-2, with TRBD1 matching 7 bases. Germline CDR1 reads MDHEN; CDR2 reads SYDVKM. Trimming cost V 6 bases and J 8 bases; bases outside gene matches: 15. The CDR3 length is 15 residues. Here the CDR3 reads CASSTTLQGGQGYTF. DNA of the CDR3: TGTGCCAGCAGCACCACCCTCCAGGGGGGGCAGGGCTACACCTTC.

By its share, this clonotype is medium-sized. The chain employs TRBV9 and TRBJ2-5; TRBD1 matches 8 bases. Unmatched junction bases numbered 2, after V lost 0 bases and J lost 1 base. The germline CDR1 and CDR2 sequences are SGDLS and YYNGEE. The CDR3 runs to 15 residues. The CDR3 nucleotides are TGTGCCAGCAGCGTAGTAACAGGGGGCCAAGAGACCCAGTACTTC. Its translation is CASSVVTGGQETQYF.

The rearrangement uses TRBV7-9 and TRBJ2-7; D tentatively fits TRBD1 or TRBD2 (5 bases each). Trimming cost V 4 bases and J 3 bases, with 10 bases left between them. The CDR3 is 13 amino acids. The germline gives CDR1 SEHNR, CDR2 FQNEAQ (reference sequence). This CDR3 is CASSWDLSYEQYF. The CDR3 DNA follows: TGTGCCAGCAGCTGGGACCTTAGCTACGAGCAGTACTTC. The whole variable domain, remainder taken from reference TRBV7-9 and TRBJ2-7, is DTGVSQNPRHKITKRGQNVTFRCDPISEHNRLYWYRQTLGQGPEFLTYFQNEAQLEKSRLLSDRFSAERPKGSFSTLEIQRTEQGDSAMYLCASSWDLSYEQYFGPGTRLTVT.

The chain employs TRBV19 and TRBJ2-1; 10 nucleotides line up with TRBD2. Per the germline V gene, CDR1 is LNHDA and CDR2 is SQIVND (reference sequence). The V gene end was trimmed by 3 bases and the J gene end by 4 bases; junction bases not matched to a gene: 15. CDR3 length equals 19 residues. The CDR3 region has the DNA TGTGCCAGTAGTATCCCTACTAGCGGGGACTCTTTAATTTACAATGAGCAGTTCTTC. This translates into CASSIPTSGDSLIYNEQFF.

This clonotype showed up many times. The V and J genes are TRBV4-2 and TRBJ2-4; D is perhaps TRBD1 or TRBD2 (5 bases each). The CDR3 has 14 amino acids. Germline V CDR1 and CDR2: LGHNA, YNFKEQ. Trimming shortened V by 0 bases and J by 6 bases, and 9 bases separated the two germline ends. The CDR3 loop is CASSQEWDGNIQYF. CDR3 nucleotides: TGTGCCAGCAGCCAAGAGTGGGACGGAAACATTCAGTACTTC.

In this sample, this clonotype turned up many times. V and J are TRBV7-2 and TRBJ2-1; 12 nucleotides align to TRBD2. The germline gives CDR1 SGHTA, CDR2 FQGNSA. The length of the CDR3 is 16 residues. V was pared by 5 bases and J by 6 bases, with 8 bases of the junction left unmatched. CDR3 nucleotide sequence: TGTGCCAGCAGCGCCCCTCCGGGACTAGCGGGCAATGAGCAGTTCTTC. Its translation is CASSAPPGLAGNEQFF.

This clonotype was found many times. The chain joins TRBV12-3 or TRBV12-4 to TRBJ1-6; the D is unclear. The CDR3 has 14 residues. V was cut by 1 base and J by 6 bases, with 7 bases left in between. The DNA of the CDR3 is TGTGCCAGCAGTTTAGGGCAGTCTAATTCACCCCTCCACTTT. Translation: CASSLGQSNSPLHF.

This clonotype was observed at least ten times. The CDR3 region has the DNA TGTGCCACCAGCAGACGGACTGGAGGGGGAGAGCAGTTCTTC. Protein: CATSRRTGGGEQFF. The chain couples TRBV15 to TRBJ2-1; D may match TRBD1 or TRBD2 (6 bases each). V lost 2 bases and J lost 10, with 15 bases in between. Per germline, CDR1 LNHNV and CDR2 YYDKDF (reference sequence). This CDR3 spans 14 amino acids.

V gene TRBV20-1 combines with J gene TRBJ2-4, with D perhaps TRBD1 or TRBD2 (5 bases each). Trimming left V 1 base short and J 16 bases short, with 32 bases between. From germline, CDR1 is DFQATT and CDR2 SNEGSKA (reference sequence). This CDR3 spans 17 amino acids. The CDR3 spells CSARADRGRQSKNIRYF. The DNA of the CDR3 is TGCAGTGCTAGAGCCGACCGGGGCAGGCAGTCTAAAAACATTCGTTACTTC.

In this sample, this clonotype turned up many times. The V gene is TRBV27, the J gene TRBJ2-5, with TRBD2 as a possible D gene (6 bases). Trimming pared 0 bases from V and 5 bases from J, leaving 16 bases between. Germline CDR1 is MNHEY and CDR2 is SMNVEV (reference sequence). This CDR3 region has 16 residues. In DNA form, the CDR3 reads TGTGCCAGCAGTTTATCGGGGACTTCCTTTGGGGAGACCCAGTACTTC. Translated: CASSLSGTSFGETQYF.

This clonotype was counted ten times or more. V gene TRBV27 combines with J gene TRBJ2-5; 8 positions agree with TRBD2. The V segment lost 5 bases and the J segment 5 bases; nucleotides outside the gene matches: 10. This CDR3 comprises 15 residues. CDR1 and CDR2 (germline): MNHEY, SMNVEV (reference sequence). The CDR3 nucleotides are TGTGCCAGCAGTCTCTCTTGGGGACTAGGGGAGACCCAGTACTTC. Translating it yields CASSLSWGLGETQYF.

This clonotype was picked up many times. V is TRBV7-9 and J is TRBJ1-2, with D tentatively TRBD1 (6 bases). The germline V gene has CDR1 SEHNR and CDR2 FQNEAQ (reference sequence). The CDR3 length is 14 residues. V was cut by 5 bases and J by 4 bases, with 14 bases left in between. CDR3 protein: CASSTTGGLYGYTF. In nucleotides, the CDR3 is TGTGCCAGCAGCACAACGGGGGGCCTCTATGGCTACACCTTC.

This clonotype came up many times. This sequence joins TRBV7-2 and TRBJ2-5; D tentatively reads TRBD1 or TRBD2 (5 bases each). Trimming left V 1 base short and J 7 bases short, with 16 bases between. The germline gives CDR1 SGHTA, CDR2 FQGNSA. CDR3 length: 15 residues. CDR3 bases: TGTGCCAGCAGCTTAGACGGGGCTAATCAGGGGACCCAGTACTTC. This encodes CASSLDGANQGTQYF.

This clonotype has just a few counts. The CDR3 DNA follows: TGTGCCATCACCTCCGGACAGGGAACCTACAATGAGCAGTTCTTC. Translated, it gives CAITSGQGTYNEQFF. This chain uses TRBV10-3 with TRBJ2-1; TRBD1 matches 8 bases. There are 15 residues in the CDR3. With V trimmed by 7 bases and J by 2 bases, 7 bases remained unmatched. CDR1 and CDR2 (germline): ENHRY, SYGVKD.

The table lists this clonotype with many counts. The J gene is TRBJ1-2, the V gene TRBV10-2; D possibly corresponds to TRBD1 (5 bases). The CDR3 loop spans 13 amino acids. V was pared by 2 bases and J by 4 bases, with 8 bases between. The V gene's germline CDR1 is WSHSY and CDR2 SAAADI. The CDR3 coding sequence is TGCGCCAGCAGTGAGGGGGCGATCTATGGCTACACCTTC. Its protein is CASSEGAIYGYTF.

This clonotype has at least ten counts. This rearrangement joins TRBV29-1 to TRBJ2-1; D gene uncertain. V gave up 4 bases and J gave up 3 bases, with 16 bases separating them. Germline V lookup: CDR1 SQVTM, CDR2 ANQGSEA. The CDR3 has 15 residues. The CDR3 sequence is CSVARLITFYNEQFF. The CDR3 DNA is TGCAGCGTTGCCCGACTTATAACCTTCTACAATGAGCAGTTCTTC.

The chain joins TRBV12-3 or TRBV12-4 to TRBJ2-7; the D gene could be TRBD1 or TRBD2 (5 bases each). The CDR3 contains 12 residues. V dropped 6 bases and J dropped 6 bases, with 12 bases sitting between them. CDR3 DNA sequence: TGTGCCAGCAGCCCCGGGACGAGCGAGCAGTACTTC. It specifies CASSPGTSEQYF.

This clonotype was seen repeatedly, ten times or more. This chain joins TRBV6-6 and TRBJ2-3; 10 bases line up with TRBD1. The germline V gene encodes CDR1 MNHNY and CDR2 SVGAGI (reference sequence). There are 15 residues in the CDR3. With V trimmed by 5 bases and J by 3 bases, 5 bases remained unmatched. CDR3 sequence reads: CASSRRDRGTDTQYF. The CDR3 region has the DNA TGTGCCAGCAGTCGGCGGGACAGGGGAACAGATACGCAGTATTTT.

The V gene is TRBV27, the J gene TRBJ2-4, with D unresolved. V shed 5 bases and J shed 1 base, with 15 bases lying between them. CDR1 is MNHEY and CDR2 is SMNVEV in the germline V gene (reference sequence). The CDR3 loop spans 16 amino acids. The CDR3 DNA reads as TGTGCCAGCAGTCCCGAACTTTATGGCGCCAAAAACATTCAGTACTTC. Translation: CASSPELYGAKNIQYF.

As regards this clonotype: A read error may explain this, as a much larger clone is one base away. The chain has TRBV20-1 and TRBJ1-4; 7 bases match TRBD1. Germline trimming cut 0 bases from V and 0 bases from J; bases unmatched to any gene: 16. The CDR3 is made up of 20 amino acids. Germline values: CDR1 DFQATT, CDR2 SNEGSKA (reference sequence). Written as DNA, the CDR3 is TGCAGTGCTAGAGATTTTCTGGTGGAGGGGGCGGACGCAACTAATGAAAAACTGTTTTTT. Translation: CSARDFLVEGADATNEKLFF.

This clonotype was seen many times. This sequence joins TRBV20-1 and TRBJ1-1, with no clear D. The V end lost 0 bases, the J end lost 11 bases, and 16 bases lay between the germline ends. This CDR3 contains 13 residues. Germline V CDR1 and CDR2: DFQATT, SNEGSKA (reference sequence). CDR3 nucleotide sequence: TGCAGTGCTAGAGATCCCCTGGGTGCTGGGGCTTTCTTT. Residues: CSARDPLGAGAFF.

This clonotype occurred many times. The genes are TRBV6-2 or TRBV6-3 and TRBJ2-1; D is undetermined. CDR1 and CDR2 (germline): MNHEY, SVGEGT. This CDR3 is built from 14 residues. Trimming shortened V by 4 bases and J by 5 bases, and 12 bases separated the two germline ends. Here the CDR3 reads CASSLLAENNEQFF. The CDR3 DNA follows: TGTGCCAGCAGTTTGCTTGCGGAGAACAATGAGCAGTTCTTC.

At least ten counts were recorded for this clonotype. This chain uses TRBV9 with TRBJ1-2; D remains ambiguous. The CDR3 runs 13 residues. The V and J ends lost 5 bases and 8 bases respectively, with 16 bases between them. Germline-derived CDR1 and CDR2 are SGDLS and YYNGEE. The CDR3 coding sequence is TGTGCCAGCAGTGCAAGGCTATCTGGGGGCTACACCTTC. It encodes CASSARLSGGYTF.

This clonotype was recorded many times. The chain couples TRBV9 to TRBJ1-1; the D gene is possibly TRBD1 (5 bases). From germline, CDR1 is SGDLS and CDR2 YYNGEE. The CDR3 spans 17 residues. V lost 1 base and J lost 4, with 20 bases in between. CDR3 region: CASSVMSGMMVSTEAFF. The DNA for the CDR3 is TGTGCCAGCAGCGTAATGTCAGGGATGATGGTGAGCACTGAAGCTTTCTTT. Using reference TRBV9 and TRBJ1-1 for the parts outside the CDR3, the full variable domain is DSGVTQTPKHLITATGQRVTLRCSPRSGDLSVYWYQQSLDQGLQFLIQYYNGEERAKGNILERFSAQQFPDLHSELNLSSLELGDSALYFCASSVMSGMMVSTEAFFGQGTRLTVV.

This clonotype was counted ten times or more. The J gene is TRBJ2-6, the V gene TRBV7-3; 7 bases are shared with TRBD1. Germline loops: CDR1 SGHTA, CDR2 FQGTGA. The CDR3 sequence is 17 residues long. V trimming: 7 bases; J trimming: 0 bases; junction bases outside the gene matches: 9. Here the CDR3 reads CASTGTVPPSGANVLTF. CDR3 sequence (DNA): TGTGCCAGCACCGGGACAGTGCCCCCCTCTGGGGCCAACGTCCTGACTTTC.

This clonotype came up many times. The chain has TRBV11-2 and TRBJ2-7; D unresolved. V was cut by 4 bases and J by 3 bases, with 4 bases left in between. The germline V gene encodes CDR1 SGHAT and CDR2 FQNNGV. CDR3 size: 11 residues. The DNA of the CDR3 is TGTGCCAGCAGCTCAGTCTACGAGCAGTACTTC. Translating gives CASSSVYEQYF.

V and J are TRBV20-1 and TRBJ2-7, with TRBD1 identical over 8 bases. From germline, CDR1 is DFQATT and CDR2 SNEGSKA (reference sequence). V lost 5 bases, J lost 6 bases, and 12 bases stayed unmatched. The CDR3 has 14 residues. This CDR3 is CSAAAGQGKGEQYF. CDR3 in DNA: TGCAGTGCTGCGGCCGGACAGGGCAAAGGCGAGCAGTACTTC.

This clonotype was detected many times. The chain links TRBV5-1 to TRBJ1-6; 12 nucleotides align to TRBD1. The CDR3 consists of 15 residues. V trimming: 4 bases; J trimming: 7 bases; junction bases outside the gene matches: 3. Germline CDR1 reads SGHRS; CDR2 reads YFSETQ. CDR3 sequence: CASSPGQGANSPLHF. CDR3 coding DNA: TGCGCCAGCAGCCCGGGACAGGGGGCGAATTCACCCCTCCACTTT.